The clone carrying this T cell receptor (beta chain) appeared a single time. As yet, its antigen is unknown. Different DNA sequences within this sample yield the same CDR3. Amplification used 60 Vbeta primers and 13 Jbeta primers. Generated by immunoSEQ multiplex PCR, the TCRdb table keeps only in-frame clones and is missing some. The sample carries approximately 100,000 clones, 75% recorded once. This entry is derived from a study of cytomegalovirus exposure and HLA in healthy donors. Study conclusions and caveats: Later on, an analysis found that several of the most significant clusters appeared to be linked to common viral pathogens, which included parvovirus B19. By HLA locus, TCR association rates varied in a later analysis, with DRB1 showing the most and HLA-C the fewest.

V dropped 5 bases and J dropped 8; count of bases not matched to a gene: 8. Germline assignment: CDR1 SEHNR and CDR2 FQNEAQ (reference sequence). The CDR3 is 15 residues long. V usage is TRBV7-9 and J usage is TRBJ2-1; 11 nucleotides line up with TRBD1. The specimen was PBMCs. The receptor was derived from a male donor in good health and CMV-seropositive. CDR3 sequence: CASSPGTGGFDEQFF. Written as DNA, the CDR3 is TGTGCCAGCAGCCCCGGGACAGGGGGATTCGATGAGCAGTTCTTC.